Listed here are 17 T cell receptor beta chains from one sample, sequenced in a study. From the RT-PCR reads, TCRdb called clonotypes with MiXCR, one entry per CDR3 protein. The sample consists of about 680,000 distinct CDR3 sequences, about 14% of them appearing once. Source material: memory CD4+ T cells from blood. The receptors shown here come from a female donor in good health, serving as a healthy control.

This clonotype was recorded a few times. The chain employs TRBV27 and TRBJ2-1; D is possibly TRBD1 (5 bases). CDR1 and CDR2 from the germline V gene are MNHEY and SMNVEV (reference sequence). Trimming took 0 bases from V and 7 from J, leaving 22 bases between them. This CDR3 has 18 residues. In DNA form, the CDR3 reads TGTGCCAGCAGTTTATCGATCCTTAGGGGTCAAACAAGAAATGAGCAGTTCTTC. It yields the protein CASSLSILRGQTRNEQFF.

This clonotype has ten or more counts. The rearrangement links TRBV12-3 or TRBV12-4 to TRBJ2-7, with TRBD1 identical over 8 bases. The CDR3 length is 15 residues. V shed 1 base, J shed 2 bases, and the junction held 4 bases outside the gene matches. The CDR3 region has the DNA TGTGCCAGCAGTTTAGGGGGGACAGGTACCTACGAGCAGTACTTC. This codes for CASSLGGTGTYEQYF.

This clonotype appeared many times. The CDR3: CSLSGTSAGGEQFF. The DNA for the CDR3 is TGCAGCCTCTCCGGGACTAGCGCGGGGGGTGAGCAGTTCTTC. This rearrangement joins TRBV29-1 to TRBJ2-1; 10 bases agree with TRBD2. Germline CDR1 reads SQVTM; CDR2 reads ANQGSEA. J was trimmed by 9 bases and V by 8 bases; bases with no gene match: 13. The CDR3 covers 14 residues.

This clonotype was picked up a small number of times. The CDR3 sequence: CSARGTSGSAAYNEQFF. DNA for the CDR3: TGCAGTGCTAGAGGGACTAGCGGGAGCGCCGCCTACAATGAGCAGTTCTTC. V is TRBV20-1 and J is TRBJ2-1; 13 bases align to TRBD2. The CDR3 has 17 amino acids. Germline V gives CDR1 DFQATT, CDR2 SNEGSKA (reference sequence). Losses at the gene ends were 1 base for V and 2 bases for J; bases not matched to a gene: 5.

DNA for the CDR3: TGTGCCAGCCGCCGAGGGGGTATGTCGTCCTACGAGCAGTACTTC. Translated, it gives CASRRGGMSSYEQYF. The rearrangement uses TRBV7-2 and TRBJ2-7; D may be TRBD1 (6 bases). CDR1 is SGHTA, CDR2 FQGNSA, per germline. V was shortened by 8 bases and J by 1 base, with 18 bases between the two germline ends. This CDR3 spans 15 amino acids.

This clonotype has a count of ten or more. The chain joins TRBV9 to TRBJ1-1; no clear D. The V end was cut by 1 base, the J end by 1 base, with 14 bases between. Germline values: CDR1 SGDLS, CDR2 YYNGEE. The CDR3 runs to 16 residues. CDR3 DNA: TGTGCCAGCAGCGTATATTCGGTCGGCACGAACACTGAAGCTTTCTTT. Translated: CASSVYSVGTNTEAFF.

The CDR3 DNA reads as TGTGCCAGCAGCCCGGATTTCGAGCAGTTCTTC. Translation: CASSPDFEQFF. V gene TRBV2 combines with J gene TRBJ2-1; no reliable D call. In germline, CDR1 is SNHLY, CDR2 FYNNEI. The CDR3 runs 11 residues. With 6 bases removed from V and 10 bases from J, the gap between germline ends came to 10 bases.

The rearrangement joins TRBV7-9 to TRBJ1-2; TRBD1 is a possible D gene (6 bases). Germline assignment: CDR1 SEHNR and CDR2 FQNEAQ (reference sequence). The CDR3 is 17 amino acids. Trimming removed 3 bases at V and 2 bases at J, with 19 bases between. For the CDR3, the DNA is TGTGCCAGCAGCTTGGATGCGGGACTACAGGGAAACTATGGCTACACCTTC. It is translated as CASSLDAGLQGNYGYTF. Full variable domain (remainder filled in from reference TRBV7-9 and TRBJ1-2): DTGVSQNPRHKITKRGQNVTFRCDPISEHNRLYWYRQTLGQGPEFLTYFQNEAQLEKSRLLSDRFSAERPKGSFSTLEIQRTEQGDSAMYLCASSLDAGLQGNYGYTFGSGTRLTVV.

This clonotype was counted a few times. The V and J genes are TRBV5-1 and TRBJ2-7; tentatively, D is TRBD2 (5 bases). This CDR3 has 13 residues. CDR1 SGHRS and CDR2 YFSETQ come from the germline V gene. V was shortened by 6 bases and J by 6 bases, with 16 bases between the two germline ends. The CDR3 reads CASKVIGVSEQYF. CDR3 bases: TGCGCCAGCAAAGTCATCGGGGTGAGCGAGCAGTACTTC.

The J gene is TRBJ2-3, the V gene TRBV3-1; 10 bases line up with TRBD2. J lost 6 bases, V lost 1 base, and 10 bases had no gene match. Germline V gives CDR1 LGHDT, CDR2 YNNKEL (reference sequence). CDR3 length: 17 amino acids. In nucleotides, the CDR3 is TGTGCCAGCAGCCAAGGACGGACTAGCGGCATGGGGGATACGCAGTATTTT. This codes for CASSQGRTSGMGDTQYF.

This clonotype was counted at least ten times. V and J are TRBV4-3 and TRBJ1-1; unclear D gene. Germline V gene lookup returns CDR1 LGHNA and CDR2 YSLEER. CDR3 length equals 14 residues. V lost 2 bases and J lost 0, with 7 bases in between. The CDR3 DNA reads TGCGCCAGCAGCCAAAGAGGAATGAACACTGAAGCTTTCTTT. Amino acid sequence: CASSQRGMNTEAFF.

There are many counts of this clonotype. The rearrangement uses TRBV6-6 and TRBJ1-2, with TRBD1 matching 7 bases. The CDR3 spans 14 residues. The V segment lost 5 bases and the J segment 4 bases; nucleotides outside the gene matches: 7. Germline V gene data show CDR1 as MNHNY and CDR2 as SVGAGI (reference sequence). Here the CDR3 reads CASSPPGQTYGYTF. The CDR3 nucleotides read TGTGCCAGCAGTCCGCCGGGACAGACCTATGGCTACACCTTC.

The rearrangement links TRBV12-3 or TRBV12-4 to TRBJ2-7; D remains unclear. This CDR3 contains 13 residues. The V end was cut by 2 bases, the J end by 10 bases, with 15 bases between. The DNA for the CDR3 is TGTGCCAGCAGTTTAAATATGGCCATGGGCCAGTACTTC. Encoded protein: CASSLNMAMGQYF.

The chain links TRBV7-9 to TRBJ2-7, with D perhaps matching TRBD2 (6 bases). This CDR3 spans 15 amino acids. Germline CDR1 reads SEHNR; CDR2 reads FQNEAQ (reference sequence). Trimming shortened V by 5 bases and J by 4 bases, and 18 bases separated the two germline ends. CDR3 sequence (DNA): TGTGCCAGCAGCACTCCATCGCTGGGGAGGTACGAGCAGTACTTC. Translation: CASSTPSLGRYEQYF.

This clonotype was seen a few times. V is TRBV12-3 or TRBV12-4 and J is TRBJ2-7, with 9 bases matching TRBD1. The CDR3 extends over 14 amino acids. V lost 6 bases to trimming and J lost 6 bases; unmatched junction nucleotides: 9. The CDR3 protein is CASRLQGARSEQYF. The CDR3 region has the DNA TGTGCCAGCAGGCTACAGGGGGCGCGGAGCGAGCAGTACTTC.

The chain carries TRBV7-9 and TRBJ2-3, with TRBD1 identical over 7 bases. The CDR3 length is 14 residues. CDR1 is SEHNR, CDR2 FQNEAQ, per germline (reference sequence). The ends lost 4 bases at V and 6 bases at J; junction bases unmatched: 7. CDR3 loop: CASSSSTGADTQYF. DNA for the CDR3: TGTGCCAGCAGCTCCTCTACAGGGGCCGATACGCAGTATTTT. The whole variable domain, filled in from reference TRBV7-9 and TRBJ2-3, reads DTGVSQNPRHKITKRGQNVTFRCDPISEHNRLYWYRQTLGQGPEFLTYFQNEAQLEKSRLLSDRFSAERPKGSFSTLEIQRTEQGDSAMYLCASSSSTGADTQYFGPGTRLTVL.

V is TRBV28 and J is TRBJ2-3; 9 bases are shared with TRBD1. J lost 4 bases, V lost 10 bases, and 6 bases had no gene match. The CDR3 extends over 13 amino acids. Germline loops: CDR1 MDHEN, CDR2 SYDVKM. The CDR3 DNA follows: TGTGCCAACCAAAGGACAGGGGCAGATACGCAGTATTTT. It translates to CANQRTGADTQYF.